This T cell receptor (beta chain) originates from a study of Ad26.COV2.S vaccination and SARS-CoV-2 variants. The V and J ends lost 5 bases and 4 bases respectively, with 21 bases between them. This CDR3 spans 16 amino acids. Per the germline V gene, CDR1 is SEHNR and CDR2 is FQNEAQ (reference sequence). Assay used: immunoSEQ multiplex PCR; TCRdb lists only in-frame clones, some missing. The sample yields approximately 400,000 clones, about 91% seen once. This clone was recorded many times. The antigen is not known. Study observations and caveats: The placebo group had lower spike-specific TCR breadth than the vaccine recipients did.

The chain joins TRBV7-9 to TRBJ2-7; maybe TRBD1 (6 bases). This specimen consisted of peripheral blood, obtained after recovery from COVID-19. The clonotype comes from a human donor who had recovered from COVID-19. CDR3 protein: CASSTAQGLTGYEQYF. CDR3 nucleotides: TGTGCCAGCAGCACCGCACAGGGATTGACGGGATACGAGCAGTACTTC.